This TCR beta chain comes out of a study of beta chain features in type 1 diabetes. Expressed TCRB transcripts were sequenced after all isolated RNA was converted to cDNA. Profiled with immunoSEQ multiplex PCR; TCRdb holds only in-frame clones, not every one. This sample has about 150,000 clones; roughly 11% occur once, and the top ten carry roughly 2%. The V gene's germline CDR1 is SEHNR and CDR2 FQNEAQ (reference sequence). The CDR3 spans 12 residues. V dropped 4 bases and J dropped 7; count of bases not matched to a gene: 3. Study-wide results and caveats: Naive, central memory and Treg TCRB repertoires seemed to resemble each other more closely in patients than they did in healthy donors.

In the case of this clone: The antigen is not known.

This receptor was taken from a man between 18 and 29 years old in good health. V is TRBV7-9 and J is TRBJ1-2, with 7 bases matching TRBD1. The sequencing input was central memory CD4+ T cells from blood. The CDR3: CASSYDRAGYTF. The CDR3 coding sequence is TGTGCCAGCAGCTACGACAGGGCTGGCTACACCTTC.